This passage covers 21 T cell receptor beta chains from one sample sequenced in a study of blood T cell repertoires in COVID-19. Method: immunoSEQ multiplex PCR; TCRdb's copy keeps in-frame clones and lacks some. The sample has around 130,000 clones, roughly 80% seen once; the top ten hold 9% to 15%. The sequencing sample was made of peripheral blood. Every receptor here comes from a woman aged 55-69 years with acute or convalescent COVID-19.

The rearrangement uses TRBV11-1 and TRBJ2-7; possible D gene TRBD1, 5 bases. The germline CDR1 and CDR2 sequences are SGHAT and FQDESV (reference sequence). Trimming took 2 bases from V and 6 from J, leaving 14 bases between them. The CDR3 is made up of 14 amino acids. The CDR3 protein is CASSLYQGSGEQYV. In nucleotides, the CDR3 is TGTGCCAGCAGCTTATATCAGGGAAGTGGCGAGCAGTACGTC.

The V gene is TRBV30, the J gene TRBJ1-1; no clear D. CDR1 and CDR2 (germline): GTSNPN, SVGIG (reference sequence). The CDR3 contains 15 residues. V lost 0 bases and J 1 base, leaving 12 bases between the germline ends. The DNA for the CDR3 is TGTGCCTGGAGTGTTGGTCTCGGCGGGAACACTGAAGCTTTCTTT. Amino acid sequence: CAWSVGLGGNTEAFF.

The chain links TRBV4-1 to TRBJ2-1; 10 nucleotides match TRBD2. Losses at the gene ends were 0 bases for V and 8 bases for J; bases not matched to a gene: 7. CDR1 and CDR2 from the germline V gene are MGHRA and YSYEKL. The CDR3 has 16 residues. CDR3 residues: CASSQDPAGGLDEQFF. The DNA of the CDR3 is TGCGCCAGCAGCCAAGATCCAGCGGGGGGGTTGGATGAGCAGTTCTTC.

This clone showed up just a few times. The chain carries TRBV7-8 and TRBJ2-2, with a weak D call TRBD2 (5 bases). There are 18 residues in the CDR3. Germline CDR1 is SGHVS and CDR2 is FQNEAQ. Trimming left V 4 bases short and J 0 bases short, with 18 bases between. The CDR3 DNA follows: TGTGCCAGCAGCTCAGAGCGGCGTGGTATTGCGAACACCGGGGAGCTGTTTTTT. Its translation is CASSSERRGIANTGELFF.

This rearrangement joins TRBV7-9 to TRBJ2-1; maybe TRBD2 (5 bases). The CDR3 covers 15 residues. Trimming left V 7 bases short and J 8 bases short, with 21 bases between. Germline assignment: CDR1 SEHNR and CDR2 FQNEAQ (reference sequence). The CDR3 DNA follows: TGTGCCAGCAACATAGAGGTACGGACTCCGCATGAGCAGTTCTTC. Translation: CASNIEVRTPHEQFF.

This sequence joins TRBV27 and TRBJ2-1, with no clear D. The CDR3 totals 14 residues. The ends were cut back, 2 bases at V and 8 bases at J, with 13 bases in the middle. Germline lookup yields CDR1 MNHEY and CDR2 SMNVEV (reference sequence). CDR3 protein: CASSLQAGTDEQFF. For the CDR3, the DNA is TGTGCCAGCAGTTTACAGGCAGGTACCGATGAGCAGTTCTTC.

Here the CDR3 DNA reads TGTGCCAGCAGCTACCAGGGCAGCCCTGGAAACACCATATATTTT. Encoded protein: CASSYQGSPGNTIYF. The V and J genes are TRBV9 and TRBJ1-3, with D maybe TRBD1 (5 bases). V was clipped by 4 bases and J by 2 bases, with 13 bases between them. The CDR3 contains 15 residues. The germline CDR1 and CDR2 sequences are SGDLS and YYNGEE.

V and J are TRBV12-5 and TRBJ1-6; D not resolved. Trimming removed 4 bases from V and 8 bases from J, with 12 bases in between. The CDR3 sequence is 14 residues long. Germline CDR1 is LGHNT and CDR2 is FRNRAP. DNA for the CDR3: TGTGCTAGTGGTTCCTCCCGGTACCATTCACCCCTCCACTTT. Translation gives CASGSSRYHSPLHF.

This rearrangement joins TRBV7-9 to TRBJ2-2, with a possible D match to TRBD1 (5 bases). Germline assignment: CDR1 SEHNR and CDR2 FQNEAQ (reference sequence). There are 14 residues in the CDR3. Trimming removed 1 base at V and 4 bases at J, with 7 bases between. CDR3 sequence (DNA): TGTGCCAGCAGCTTAGGACAGATCACCGGGGAGCTGTTTTTT. It translates to CASSLGQITGELFF.

The gene calls are TRBV19 and TRBJ1-3; a weak D match, TRBD1 (6 bases). The CDR3 totals 15 residues. Trimming took 5 bases from V and 2 from J, leaving 13 bases between them. Germline V gives CDR1 LNHDA, CDR2 SQIVND (reference sequence). The CDR3 region is CASSRGQGPGNTIYF. The CDR3 DNA is TGTGCCAGTAGTCGGGGCCAGGGGCCTGGAAACACCATATATTTT. Variable domain in full (rest from reference TRBV19 and TRBJ1-3): DGGITQSPKYLFRKEGQNVTLSCEQNLNHDAMYWYRQDPGQGLRLIYYSQIVNDFQKGDIAEGYSVSREKKESFPLTVTSAQKNPTAFYLCASSRGQGPGNTIYFGEGSWLTVV.

V and J are TRBV5-1 and TRBJ2-5; D not certain. Germline loops: CDR1 SGHRS, CDR2 YFSETQ. Trimming shortened V by 0 bases and J by 4 bases, and 13 bases separated the two germline ends. This CDR3 region has 15 residues. CDR3 nucleotide sequence: TGCGCCAGCAGCTTGGTCCTAGACCGGCCAGAGACCCAGTACTTC. Encoded protein: CASSLVLDRPETQYF. Full variable domain (missing parts from reference TRBV5-1 and TRBJ2-5): KAGVTQTPRYLIKTRGQQVTLSCSPISGHRSVSWYQQTPGQGLQFLFEYFSETQRNKGNFPGRFSGRQFSNSRSEMNVSTLELGDSALYLCASSLVLDRPETQYFGPGTRLLVL.

The rearrangement joins TRBV29-1 to TRBJ1-5, with D perhaps TRBD1 (5 bases). Germline CDR1 SQVTM, CDR2 ANQGSEA. There are 12 residues in the CDR3. V dropped 7 bases and J dropped 5 bases, with 12 bases sitting between them. The CDR3 nucleotides read TGCAGCGCTGGGGCGCGAGATCAGCCCCAGCATTTT. Translated: CSAGARDQPQHF.

The rearrangement uses TRBV6-5 and TRBJ1-2, with 8 bases matching TRBD1. The CDR3 runs 14 residues. Germline lookup yields CDR1 MNHEY and CDR2 SVGAGI. V trimming: 6 bases; J trimming: 8 bases; junction bases outside the gene matches: 11. The CDR3 coding sequence is TGTGCCAGCAGATCAGGGGGCGGCTTGTTAGGCTACACCTTC. Translation gives CASRSGGGLLGYTF.

V and J are TRBV18 and TRBJ2-4; no definite D call. The V end was cut by 2 bases, the J end by 5 bases, with 7 bases between. This CDR3 comprises 13 residues. Germline CDR1 reads KGHSH; CDR2 reads LQKENI. CDR3 bases: TGTGCCAGCTCACCATCAGAGGAAAACATTCAGTACTTC. It is translated as CASSPSEENIQYF.

CDR3 protein: CASSLVETGNTEAFF. The CDR3 bases are TGCGCCAGCAGCCTGGTCGAGACGGGGAACACTGAAGCTTTCTTT. This sequence joins TRBV5-1 and TRBJ1-1; D not certain. The CDR3 sequence is 15 residues long. V gave up 4 bases and J gave up 1 base, with 14 bases separating them. Per germline, CDR1 SGHRS and CDR2 YFSETQ.

This sequence joins TRBV12-3 or TRBV12-4 and TRBJ1-6; D may be TRBD1 (6 bases). The CDR3 has 13 amino acids. V dropped 5 bases and J dropped 8 bases, with 10 bases sitting between them. CDR3 sequence reads: CASSGQSYSPLHF. The CDR3 region has the DNA TGTGCCAGCAGTGGACAGTCCTATTCACCCCTCCACTTT.

The chain joins TRBV7-2 to TRBJ1-5; perhaps TRBD1 as D (6 bases). The CDR3 has 16 residues. Trimming stripped 7 bases from V and 3 bases from J, with 19 bases between. Germline assignment: CDR1 SGHTA and CDR2 FQGNSA. CDR3: CASTLEYRADNQPQHF. The CDR3 coding sequence is TGTGCCAGCACCCTGGAGTACAGGGCAGACAATCAGCCCCAGCATTTT.

The V gene is TRBV7-9, the J gene TRBJ1-5; a possible D gene is TRBD1 (6 bases). Germline CDR1 SEHNR, CDR2 FQNEAQ (reference sequence). V was shortened by 3 bases and J by 1 base, with 10 bases between the two germline ends. This CDR3 is 15 amino acids long. The CDR3, as DNA: TGTGCCAGCAGCTTGGGGGCCGGGAGCAATCAGCCCCAGCATTTT. Protein product: CASSLGAGSNQPQHF. The full variable domain, its missing parts supplied by reference TRBV7-9 and TRBJ1-5, is DTGVSQNPRHKITKRGQNVTFRCDPISEHNRLYWYRQTLGQGPEFLTYFQNEAQLEKSRLLSDRFSAERPKGSFSTLEIQRTEQGDSAMYLCASSLGAGSNQPQHFGDGTRLSIL.

This clone was detected only a few times. This chain connects TRBV27 to TRBJ2-7; 7 bases line up with TRBD2. CDR3 size: 13 residues. Looked up from germline, CDR1 is MNHEY and CDR2 is SMNVEV (reference sequence). V lost 7 bases, J lost 5 bases, and 8 bases stayed unmatched. The DNA for the CDR3 is TGTGCCAGCATGGAGGGAGGGCCCCACGAGCAGTACGTC. Translation: CASMEGGPHEQYV.

DNA of the CDR3: TGTGCCAGCAGCGGTAACTATGGGGCTTACAATGAGCAGTTCTTC. Its protein is CASSGNYGAYNEQFF. The V call is TRBV14, the J call TRBJ2-1, with D maybe TRBD1 (5 bases). Germline CDR1 SGHDN, CDR2 FVKESK. V was shortened by 5 bases and J by 4 bases, with 15 bases between the two germline ends. CDR3 length: 15 residues.

V gene TRBV5-4 combines with J gene TRBJ2-1; 9 nucleotides agree with TRBD2. The ends lost 5 bases at V and 9 bases at J; junction bases unmatched: 12. Per the germline V gene, CDR1 is SGHNT and CDR2 is YYREEE (reference sequence). The CDR3 covers 15 residues. Here the CDR3 reads CASSRSAGGPSEQFF. The CDR3 DNA reads TGTGCCAGCAGTCGGTCGGCGGGGGGGCCCAGTGAGCAGTTCTTC.